This T cell receptor (beta chain) was recovered during a study of blood T cell repertoires in COVID-19. Background on the study: The United States, Italy and Spain provided the acute and convalescent COVID-19 samples. PBMCs, B-cell-depleted T cells, or T cells provided the cDNA or gDNA that made up the material.

As originally analysed: Amplification of reference gene primers was used by the study to estimate nucleated cell counts. The repertoire was sequenced with immunoSEQ multiplex PCR; TCRdb's copy has only in-frame clones and lacks some. V and J calls and clone size are given by that table; D and trimming were obtained from the DNA. The sample lists about 130,000 clones, 75% to 90% occurring once. V gave up 5 bases and J gave up 1 base; unmatched junction bases: 10. The CDR3 has 16 residues. Germline CDR1 LGHNT, CDR2 FRNRAP. What was sequenced was peripheral blood. V and J are TRBV12-5 and TRBJ2-7; 8 nucleotides line up with TRBD1. The receptor comes from a woman between 50 and 59 years old who had recovered from COVID-19. The CDR3 nucleotides are TGTGCTAGTGGTCCCCCAGGGACAGGAGAATCCTACGAGCAGTACTTC. Translating gives CASGPPGTGESYEQYF.